This T cell receptor beta chain was captured by sequencing in a study of T cells in Graves' hyperthyroidism and ophthalmopathy. Study results and caveats: With a median lead of around 6.7 months before onset, the model predicted ophthalmopathy. Stable hyperthyroidism was told apart from ophthalmopathy by a model built on 13 V-J features.

TCR beta CDR3 region amplification was performed from RNA transcripts. Primed by the HTBI set, a first-round RT-PCR was run on the TCR CDR3. Each CDR3 protein gets one entry after TCRdb re-called the multiplex PCR reads with MiXCR. The sample shows 150,000 or so distinct CDR3 sequences, 22% of them seen only once. The V segment lost 1 base and the J segment 8 bases; nucleotides outside the gene matches: 8. This CDR3 contains 15 residues. Notes on this clonotype: Its cognate antigen is unknown.

The chain carries TRBV12-3 or TRBV12-4 and TRBJ2-1; 7 nucleotides match TRBD2. Input material: blood. The source of this sequence is a woman aged 50 to 65 with Graves' hyperthyroidism that later progressed to Graves' ophthalmopathy. The chain's CDR3 is CASSLGEGLSDEQFF. CDR3 DNA: TGTGCCAGCAGTTTAGGGGAGGGCCTTTCCGATGAGCAGTTCTTC.